Described below is a single TCR beta chain sequence and its context. What antigen it recognizes has not been identified. Base quality data are lacking; no much larger clone is found one base away. These data belong to a study of cytomegalovirus exposure and HLA in healthy donors (TCRdb year 2017). The study in broad terms: According to a later analysis, the approximately 130 validation repertoires were produced on the same platform as the 700 or so repertoires of the first cohort. The aim of the study was to test whether cataloging public T cell receptors could identify signatures of past pathogen exposure. A separate validation cohort of approximately 130 different subjects was used in addition to the roughly 700-subject first cohort. The study combined high-throughput TCR immunosequencing, statistical association of individual TCRs with disease status, and machine learning to predict cytomegalovirus infection status. What the authors observed across the whole study: The authors suggested that the approach could potentially be extended to other disease states and immunological phenotypes. In the study, approximately 160 TCR beta chains were listed as associated with cytomegalovirus. The classifier was reported to diagnose cytomegalovirus status with high specificity and sensitivity in both the original and validation cohorts. A later analysis had no HLA typing for the validation cohort, so co-occurrence there was scored across all 130 or so repertoires. Most TCR sequences were observed very rarely across donors, whereas some public TCRs were present in many individuals. In a later analysis, TCRs clustered in the first cohort were found to also tend to co-occur in the approximately 120 validation repertoires, with 94% of cluster scores above 0. In vitro tests confirmed that a few of the cytomegalovirus-associated TCR beta chains recognize cytomegalovirus antigens.

Libraries were constructed by the immunoSEQ multiplex PCR assay. On the authors' methods: A statistical classification framework was built to diagnose cytomegalovirus status from the catalog of TCR beta chain sequences. Sourced from immuneACCESS, this table was stored by TCRdb with only in-frame sequences that have V and J called. A share of the clones is absent; for the studies checked, an unresolved V gene accounts for under half, and the remainder has no known explanation. The V and J calls and clone size are taken from that table; D and trimming were inferred from the DNA. Counted in this sample were tens of thousands of clones; about 96% of them appeared once. The top ten hold approximately 1% of the sample. The donors belonged to the validation cohort of about 120 subjects, which was separate from the roughly 670-subject first cohort. This TCR was recovered from a woman under 30 in good health and CMV-seronegative. The specimen was PBMCs.

The CDR3 protein: CASRETLGQGVAQPQHF. The nucleotide sequence reads as follows: TGTGCCAGCAGAGAAACCCTGGGACAGGGGGTTGCTCAGCCCCAGCATTTT. Recombination joined TRBV6-1 with TRBJ1-5; 11 junctional bases match TRBD1. V is cut back by 6 bases and J by 6 bases, with 13 bases in the junction unmatched. For CDR1 and CDR2, the germline V gene lists MNHNS and SASEGT. CDR3 length: 17 amino acids, cysteine to phenylalanine. The sequence is cut down to CDR3 DNA, 51 bases in frame from base 1.